This T cell receptor beta chain was identified during a study of cytomegalovirus exposure and HLA in healthy donors listed by TCRdb under 2017. In terms of the full investigation: According to an earlier analysis of 587 of the donors, some 180 million T cells yielded 117 million unique TCR beta sequences and about 280 Gb of sequence data. Donor age, sex, ethnicity and CMV serostatus were compiled together with the repertoire data. To predict cytomegalovirus infection status, the study brought together high-throughput TCR immunosequencing, statistical association of individual TCRs with disease status, and machine learning. Among 350 to 400 genotyped donors of the cohort, an average of 235,054 unique TCR beta nucleotide sequences were sequenced per donor, roughly a sixth of them non-productive. Along with the roughly 700-subject first cohort, a separate validation cohort of over a hundred different subjects was used. The aim of the study was to test whether cataloging public T cell receptors could identify signatures of past pathogen exposure. Every repertoire in the discovery cohort had been generated on one and the same sequencing platform. In a later analysis, previously published TCR beta repertoires from 666 donors were re-analyzed and high-resolution HLA genotyping was added so that TCR occurrence patterns could be studied. Several DR-DQ haplotypes were handled as single units for association and clustering because linkage in the cohort was strong. The number of typed donors differed by locus: roughly 629-640 for A, B, C, DRB1 and DQB1; some 500 for DQA1; approximately 600 for DPA1; and roughly 490 for DPB1. An early release that covered some 630 HLA-typed donors contained approximately 290 gigabases of sequencing data and some 87 million unique TCR sequences. A later genetic analysis used genome-wide SNP genotypes for about 55% of the 666 donors, treating that subset as a discovery cohort. The later analysis used no new phenotypic data to find candidate immune exposures, relying instead on TCR beta sequences and their occurrence across donors. The study profiled the T cell repertoires of hundreds of subjects by immunosequencing and related them to cytomegalovirus serostatus. HLA typing included class I and class II loci at four-digit resolution. Among the roughly 390 genotyped donors, more than 70% belonged to the genetic ancestry cluster associated with self-reported Caucasian donors. An earlier analysis of some 500 of the donors used high-throughput TCR beta sequencing to judge whether each TCR beta V gene segment behaved as functional or pseudogenic.

The cohort was made up of about 670 healthy bone marrow donors. At the time of sampling, all cohort members were nominally healthy, though unrecorded immune exposures were likely present. The donor tested CMV seropositive, placing the donor among the 290 or so seropositive members of the cohort. Each donor provided a peripheral blood sample, and peripheral blood mononuclear cells were used for TCR beta sequencing. Genomic DNA was extracted from the blood cell samples with the Qiagen DNeasy Blood Extraction Kit. Results and caveats for the whole study, not just this receptor: In a later analysis, the rate of TCR association differed among HLA loci, with DRB1 alleles having the most associated TCRs and HLA-C alleles having the fewest. Most CMV-associated TCR beta chains appeared to be HLA-restricted in a later analysis, and the HLA associations seemed to be driven largely by CMV exposure. Because counts were too low, roughly 18 rarely observed V segments, including chromosome 9 orphons, were left out of the earlier analysis of approximately 580 of the donors. In a later analysis, HLA-associated TCR beta chains were found to be more clonally expanded and to have lower generation probabilities than equally common non-associated chains. Several of the top co-occurrence clusters appeared to be linked to parvovirus B19, influenza, CMV and Epstein-Barr virus, according to a later analysis. Only TCR beta chains were sequenced in this cohort, and the absence of alpha or paired-chain data limited detectable features. Broadly in line with IMGT annotations, most TCR beta V segments showed up in productive rearrangements about 87% or about 30% of the time in an earlier analysis of a few hundred of the donors. The authors suggested that the approach could potentially be extended to other disease states and immunological phenotypes. Linkage disequilibrium might explain the correlated functional status among segregating V segments, but an unknown experimental factor could not be excluded. A further reported finding was that TCR beta sequences accurately predicted the HLA-A and HLA-B alleles for most subjects in the first cohort. For the cohort, immune exposure information was limited to CMV serostatus. When HLA alleles, especially DR and DQ, strongly co-occurred, attributing TCR associations to individual alleles was difficult. In both the original and validation cohorts, the classifier was reported to diagnose cytomegalovirus status with high specificity and sensitivity. Roughly uniform sequencing depth across donors was assumed in presence/absence analyses, although this assumption may not hold. Specific HLA alleles were associated with 16,951 TCR beta sequences at a false discovery rate of 0.05 in a later analysis. Three of the identified cytomegalovirus-associated TCR beta chains were confirmed in vitro to be specific for cytomegalovirus antigens. The 87-base-pair reads could not distinguish some IMGT-functional V segments, including TRBV6-2 and TRBV6-3, so those segments were excluded. The study listed 150 to 200 TCR beta chains as associated with cytomegalovirus. The sequencing pipeline was judged likely to have produced a cluster of highly shared sequence variants as a technical artifact. A later genetic analysis reported fewer N-insertions in productive TCRs among donors in an Asian-associated ancestry cluster than the approximately 700-donor mean. Because HLA typing was missing for some donors at each locus, association tests included only the typed subset. Most TCR sequences were observed very rarely across donors, whereas some public TCRs were present in many individuals. An association between a missense DCLRE1C variant and V-gene and J-gene trimming of TCR beta chains was found in a later genetic analysis and replicated in an independent cohort.

Unmatched junction bases come to 8, with V trimmed by 0 bases and J by 0 bases. The CDR3 contains 18 residues, cysteine and phenylalanine counted. Left in the record is the CDR3 DNA by itself, 54 bases read in frame from the first base. Looking up the germline V gene (reference sequence) yields CDR1 MNHEY and CDR2 SMNVEV. Concerning this clone: Its antigen remains unidentified. No base quality information exists; no much larger clone differs at one position.

Library construction relied on the immunoSEQ multiplex PCR assay. A mixture of 60 forward primers for TCR Vbeta segments and 13 reverse primers for TCR Jbeta segments was used in the multiplex PCR. Amplification of the CDR3 region of rearranged TCR beta genes was performed with a multiplex PCR assay on genomic DNA. The amplified TCR beta libraries were sequenced on the Illumina HiSeq System as 87-base-pair reads. The original pipeline was this. A later analysis counted about 80 million unique TCR beta chains across the 650 to 700 repertoires, and roughly 11 million of these chains were shared by at least two donors. Raw reads were error-corrected and collapsed into unique sequences with a nearest-neighbor algorithm that merged closely related sequences to remove PCR and sequencing errors. Alignment of CDR3 sequences to IMGT reference sequences was used to assign V, D and J gene segments. Each retained sequence needed at least a six-nucleotide match to both a V gene segment and a J gene segment. Rearrangements were called productive when the CDR3 lacked stop codons and stayed in frame with V and J; all others were non-productive. CDR3 was defined by IMGT convention, running from the second conserved V-encoded cysteine to the conserved J-encoded phenylalanine. The earlier analysis of 500 to 750 of the donors excluded any sequence lacking an unambiguous match to a single V gene segment. An earlier analysis of some 500 of the donors classified V segments as functional when productive rearrangements were above 56.7% and as segregating when the standard deviation between donors was above 5%. A statistical classification framework was built for diagnosing cytomegalovirus status from the catalog of TCR beta chain sequences. In a later analysis, TCR nucleotide sequences were compared against IMGT/GENE-DB human TR gene sequences so that V and J genes could be assigned. The TCRdist pipeline was used in a later analysis to assign CDR3 sequences and most-parsimonious VDJ recombination scenarios. In a later analysis, each TCR beta chain was defined by its CDR3 amino acid sequence together with its V-gene family, and reads without a unique V-gene family were excluded. In a later analysis, around 650 highly shared, low-generation-probability nucleotide sequences were removed to address suspected cross-contamination and a sequencing artifact. In a later analysis, a clonal expansion index was calculated for each public chain from normalized within-repertoire ranks of inferred template counts. Generation probabilities in a later analysis came from a VDJ recombination model fitted to out-of-frame rearrangements, and those results were checked against IGoR. Hypergeometric tests were used in a later analysis to score TCR-TCR, TCR-HLA and TCR-CMV co-occurrence, with a repertoire-size bias correction applied to the TCR pairs. To estimate false discovery rates, a later analysis permuted the HLA or CMV assignments 20 times. In a later analysis, co-occurring TCRs were grouped with DBSCAN, and TCRdist sequence similarity was added when clustering was performed within HLA-allele-positive subsets. Repertoires with fewer than 30,000 or more than 120,000 public chains, plus five repertoires with anomalous nucleotide sharing, were excluded from co-occurrence clustering. TCRdb's version of the immuneACCESS table is confined to in-frame rearrangements and falls short of the full clone set. An unresolved V gene accounts for under half of the shortfall where checked; the remainder is of unknown origin. That table supplies the V and J calls and clone size; D and trimming were determined from the DNA. The sample data list about 130,000 clones, and roughly 80% of these were observed just once. The ten largest make up 3.5% to 4.5% of the sample.

This TCR was sampled from a man younger than 35 in good health and CMV-seropositive. The V and J segments used are TRBV27 and TRBJ2-7, with TRBD2 identical over 10 junction bases. Sample: PBMCs. The CDR3 sequence is CASSLSYRASGSSYEQYF. The DNA is TGTGCCAGCAGTTTATCCTACCGGGCTAGCGGGAGCTCCTACGAGCAGTACTTC.